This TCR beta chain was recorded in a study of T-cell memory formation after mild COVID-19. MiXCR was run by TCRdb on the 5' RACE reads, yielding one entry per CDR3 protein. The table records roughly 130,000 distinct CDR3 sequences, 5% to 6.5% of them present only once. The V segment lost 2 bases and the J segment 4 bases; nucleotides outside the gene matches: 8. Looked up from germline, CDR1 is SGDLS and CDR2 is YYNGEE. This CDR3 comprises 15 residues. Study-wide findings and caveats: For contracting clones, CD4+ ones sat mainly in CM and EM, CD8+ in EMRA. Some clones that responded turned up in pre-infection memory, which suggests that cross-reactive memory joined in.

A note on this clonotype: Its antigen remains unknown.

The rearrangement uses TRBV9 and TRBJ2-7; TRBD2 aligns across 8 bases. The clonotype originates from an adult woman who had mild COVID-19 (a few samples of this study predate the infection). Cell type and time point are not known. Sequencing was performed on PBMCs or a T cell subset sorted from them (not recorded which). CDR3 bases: TGTGCCAGCAGCGTCCTGCCTAGCGGGCCGTACGAGCAGTACTTC. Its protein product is CASSVLPSGPYEQYF.